Each of the 3 T cell receptor beta chains below was sequenced from the same sample in a study of cytotoxic CD8 clonotypes in ibrutinib-treated CLL. Sequencing was performed with immunoSEQ multiplex PCR; in TCRdb, only in-frame clones are kept and a portion is missing. The sample holds 85,000 or so clones; more than 75% are singletons and the top ten take about 4.4%. This specimen consisted of PBMCs, obtained after 12 months of ibrutinib treatment. The source of these receptors is a human donor with chronic lymphocytic leukemia.

The chain combines TRBV30 with TRBJ2-7, with a possible D match to TRBD1 (5 bases). In germline, CDR1 is GTSNPN, CDR2 SVGIG (reference sequence). Trimming removed 0 bases from V and 3 bases from J, with 9 bases in between. The CDR3 consists of 13 residues. As DNA, the CDR3 is TGTGCCTGGAGTGTAACAGGCAGCTACGAGCAGTACTTC. This gives the protein CAWSVTGSYEQYF. The whole variable domain, remainder taken from reference TRBV30 and TRBJ2-7, is SQTIHQWPATLVQPVGSPLSLECTVEGTSNPNLYWYRQAAGRGLQLLFYSVGIGQISSEVPQNLSASRPQDRQFILSSKKLLLSDSGFYLCAWSVTGSYEQYFGPGTRLTVT.

This clone was recorded many times. CDR3 sequence (DNA): TGTGCCAGCAGCAGCGGGACAGACCAAGAGACCCAGTACTTC. Protein sequence: CASSSGTDQETQYF. The chain is built from TRBV7-2 and TRBJ2-5, with D possibly called TRBD1 or TRBD2 (7 bases each). Between the trimmed V and J ends, which lost 5 bases and 0 bases, there was a span of 10 bases. Germline CDR1 SGHTA, CDR2 FQGNSA. This CDR3 contains 14 residues.

The chain recombines TRBV2 with TRBJ2-4; weak D call: TRBD2 (6 bases). Germline V gene sequence: CDR1 SNHLY, CDR2 FYNNEI. This CDR3 has 17 residues. With 8 bases removed from V and 2 bases from J, the gap between germline ends came to 22 bases. The CDR3 loop reads CASWGVLDGPTKNIQYF. The CDR3 nucleotides are TGTGCCAGCTGGGGGGTCCTTGATGGCCCGACCAAAAACATTCAGTACTTC.